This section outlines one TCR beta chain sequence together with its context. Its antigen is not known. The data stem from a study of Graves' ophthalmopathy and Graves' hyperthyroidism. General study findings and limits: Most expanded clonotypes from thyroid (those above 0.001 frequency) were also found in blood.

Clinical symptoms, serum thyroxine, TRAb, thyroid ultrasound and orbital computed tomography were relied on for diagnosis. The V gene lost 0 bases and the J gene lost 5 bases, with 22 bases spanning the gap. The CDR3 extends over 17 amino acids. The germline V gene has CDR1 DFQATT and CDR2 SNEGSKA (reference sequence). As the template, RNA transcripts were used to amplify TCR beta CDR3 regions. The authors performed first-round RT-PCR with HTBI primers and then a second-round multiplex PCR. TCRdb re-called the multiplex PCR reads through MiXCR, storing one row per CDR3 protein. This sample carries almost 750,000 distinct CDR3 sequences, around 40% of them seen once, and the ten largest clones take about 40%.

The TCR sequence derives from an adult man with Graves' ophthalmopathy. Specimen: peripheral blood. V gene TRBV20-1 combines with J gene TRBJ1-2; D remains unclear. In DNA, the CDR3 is TGCAGTGCTAGAGATCTGGCAGGCGGTCCCCGATTTTATGGCTACACCTTC. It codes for CSARDLAGGPRFYGYTF.